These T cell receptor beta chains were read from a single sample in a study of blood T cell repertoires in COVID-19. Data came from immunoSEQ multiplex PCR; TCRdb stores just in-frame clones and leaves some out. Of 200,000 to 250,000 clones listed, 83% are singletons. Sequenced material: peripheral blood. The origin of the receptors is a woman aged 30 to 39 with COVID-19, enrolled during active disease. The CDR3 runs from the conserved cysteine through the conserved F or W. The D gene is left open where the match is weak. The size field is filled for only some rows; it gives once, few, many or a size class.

CASSLGDREQETQYF TRBD1 TRBV7-9 NA
CASSLGAGGTYEQYF TRBD2 TRBV5-6 NA
CASSLTGGSYNEQFF TRBD2 TRBV5-4 NA
CASSQTGTGERTQYF TRBD1 TRBV4-1 NA
CASSIEQPGNQPQHF NA TRBV19 NA
CASSTTGYEQYF NA TRBV28 NA
CASSYSPGLAGDPYEQYF TRBD2 TRBV6-2/TRBV6-3 NA
CATRGEGDTQYF NA TRBV24-1 once
CASSPGGPQETQYF NA TRBV7-6 NA
CASSLMAGTYNEQFF NA TRBV7-3 NA
CASTSRVNQPQHF NA TRBV2 once
CASRPGGGTDTQYF NA TRBV28 NA
CASSPGTGGDGYTF TRBD1 TRBV18 few
CASRQDRAEQYF TRBD1 TRBV5-1 NA
CASSLIPGRETQYF NA TRBV28 few
CASTLLGDRDNTEAFF TRBD1 TRBV19 NA
CASSVGPGQNTEAFF NA TRBV9 once
CASKRGAPAGEQYF NA TRBV2 few
CASSVAGTGHSGNTIYF TRBD1 TRBV9 NA
CASSPWTSGVYEQYF TRBD2 TRBV19 NA
CASSMLAGETYEQYF TRBD2 TRBV5-1 NA
CASSVSSQAGQETQYF TRBD2 TRBV9 NA
CASSYPLAGVLSHEQYF TRBD2 TRBV6-2/TRBV6-3 NA
CASSQRRTDTQYF NA TRBV7-2 NA
CATSRAENTGELFF NA TRBV15 NA
CASSSRGAGGGSGYTF TRBD1 TRBV2 NA
CASSVRGACYGYTF NA TRBV2 few
CASSSGGRETQYF TRBD2 TRBV5-4 NA
CASSGDRGGEQYF TRBD1 TRBV2 once
CASSRQISYEQYF NA TRBV19 NA
CATSRAAELPSTDTQYF NA TRBV15 NA
CASSPRGVAGGNEQFF TRBD2 TRBV4-1 NA
CASSLSGPNYGYTF NA TRBV19 few
CASSLTGGIAKNIQYF NA TRBV5-4 NA
CASKPGGRGNEQYF TRBD1 TRBV6-5 once
CASSPQGGSNQPQHF TRBD1 TRBV9 once
CASSIDLLGAGNEQFF TRBD2 TRBV19 NA
CASSYSTGVSTDTQYF TRBD1 TRBV6-6 NA
CASSSHGKRSPLHF NA TRBV5-6 NA
CASRGTSAYNEQFF TRBD2 TRBV2 NA
CASSEHSKETQYF NA TRBV2 NA
CASSRDRVDEQYF TRBD1 TRBV2 NA
CASSSGLAGIYEQYF TRBD2 TRBV5-1 NA
CASSVAGLPTNEKLFF NA TRBV9 NA
CASSQARPRGNEQFF TRBD2 TRBV3-1/TRBV3-2 few
CASRILAGGLGTDTQYF TRBD2 TRBV28 NA
CASSPRLMNTEAFF NA TRBV4-3 NA
CASSSEGAGNYGYTF TRBD1 TRBV28 NA
CASRGTGGLSNQPQHF TRBD1 TRBV2 NA
CASEGGGDAEQYF NA TRBV6-6 NA
CASSLGAERTPPYNEQFF NA TRBV7-3 few
CASSLRKIGTPRGTEAFF NA TRBV4-3 NA
CASSLSRTGFNSPLHF TRBD1 TRBV27 NA
CASSQSTGGYGYTF TRBD1 TRBV14 NA